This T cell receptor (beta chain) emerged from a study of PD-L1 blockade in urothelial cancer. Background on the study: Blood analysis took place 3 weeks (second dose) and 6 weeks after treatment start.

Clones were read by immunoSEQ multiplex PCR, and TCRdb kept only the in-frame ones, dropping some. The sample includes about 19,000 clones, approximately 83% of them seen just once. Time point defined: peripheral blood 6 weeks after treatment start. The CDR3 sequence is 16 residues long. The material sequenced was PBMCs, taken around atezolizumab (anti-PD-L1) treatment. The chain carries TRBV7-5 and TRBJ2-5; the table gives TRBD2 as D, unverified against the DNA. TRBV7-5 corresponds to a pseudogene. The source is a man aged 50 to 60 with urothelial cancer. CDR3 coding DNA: TGTGCCAGAAGTGCCCTAGCGGGGGGACCACAAGAGACCCAGTACTTC. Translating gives CARSALAGGPQETQYF.